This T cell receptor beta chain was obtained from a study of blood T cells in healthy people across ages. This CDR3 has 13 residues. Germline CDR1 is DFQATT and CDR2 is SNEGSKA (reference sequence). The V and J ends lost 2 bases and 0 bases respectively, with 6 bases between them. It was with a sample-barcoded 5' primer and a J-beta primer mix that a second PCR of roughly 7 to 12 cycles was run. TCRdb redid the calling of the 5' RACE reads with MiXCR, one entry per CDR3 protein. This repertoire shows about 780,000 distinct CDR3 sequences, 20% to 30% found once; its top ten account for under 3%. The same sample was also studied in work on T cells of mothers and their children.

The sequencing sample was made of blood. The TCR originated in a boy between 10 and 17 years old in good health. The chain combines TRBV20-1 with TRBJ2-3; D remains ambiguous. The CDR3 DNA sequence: TGCAGTGCTAGAAAGAAAAGCACAGATACGCAGTATTTT. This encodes CSARKKSTDTQYF.